A single sample gave rise to the 16 T cell receptor beta chains below, sequenced in a study of CD8+CD57+ T cells in acquired aplastic anemia. Genomic DNA was employed as the template in profiling TCR beta VDJ and CDR3. TCRdb processed the reads anew with MiXCR; each CDR3 protein has one entry. The sample has around 200,000 distinct CDR3 sequences; around 50% are singletons. Patients selected for sequencing had displayed CD8+CD57+ cell expansion by flow cytometry. The sequencing sample was made of sorted CD4+, CD8+, or CD8+CD57+ T cells (not recorded which) from PBMCs. The receptors stem from a human donor with aplastic anemia.

The genes are TRBV7-9 and TRBJ2-5; D may correspond to TRBD1 or TRBD2 (5 bases each). The CDR3 is 14 amino acids. V lost 4 bases, J lost 5 bases, and 14 bases lay in between. In germline, CDR1 is SEHNR, CDR2 FQNEAQ (reference sequence). This CDR3 is CASSSPGPRETQYF. The CDR3 DNA reads TGTGCCAGCAGCTCACCGGGACCAAGGGAGACCCAGTACTTC. The entire variable domain, with the rest obtained from reference TRBV7-9 and TRBJ2-5, is as follows: DTGVSQNPRHKITKRGQNVTFRCDPISEHNRLYWYRQTLGQGPEFLTYFQNEAQLEKSRLLSDRFSAERPKGSFSTLEIQRTEQGDSAMYLCASSSPGPRETQYFGPGTRLLVL.

At least ten counts were recorded for this clonotype. This sequence joins TRBV2 and TRBJ1-5; D might be TRBD1 (6 bases). CDR1 and CDR2 from the germline V gene are SNHLY and FYNNEI. The ends were cut back, 0 bases at V and 1 base at J, with 13 bases in the middle. CDR3 length: 17 amino acids. The CDR3 reads CASSEAAFRGSNQPQHF. The CDR3 DNA sequence: TGTGCCAGCAGTGAAGCGGCCTTCAGGGGCAGCAATCAGCCCCAGCATTTT. Variable domain in full (rest from reference TRBV2 and TRBJ1-5): EPEVTQTPSHQVTQMGQEVILRCVPISNHLYFYWYRQILGQKVEFLVSFYNNEISEKSEIFDDQFSVERPDGSNFTLKIRSTKLEDSAMYFCASSEAAFRGSNQPQHFGDGTRLSIL.

This rearrangement joins TRBV24-1 to TRBJ2-1; TRBD2 matches 11 bases. Per germline, CDR1 KGHDR and CDR2 SFDVKD. The CDR3 is 14 residues long. Trimming removed 7 bases from V and 9 bases from J; junction bases left unmatched: 7. The CDR3 spells CATSTSGLAGEQFF. The CDR3, as DNA: TGTGCCACCAGCACGTCTGGACTAGCGGGTGAGCAGTTCTTC.

As to this clonotype: Compared with germline, one end of the junction differs, possibly owing to a read error. The gene calls are TRBV10-3 and TRBJ2-3, with 11 bases that match TRBD2. Germline loops: CDR1 ENHRY, CDR2 SYGVKD. The CDR3 consists of 15 residues. CDR3 sequence reads: CASSAGTSGQDTQYF. CDR3 nucleotide sequence: TGTGCCAGCAGTGCCGGGACTAGCGGCCAAGATACGCAGTATTTT.

This clonotype was counted many times. The rearrangement joins TRBV4-1 to TRBJ1-6, with D perhaps TRBD1 (5 bases). The V and J ends lost 0 bases and 6 bases respectively, with 15 bases between them. CDR1 is MGHRA, CDR2 YSYEKL, per germline. This CDR3 has 17 residues. The DNA for the CDR3 is TGCGCCAGCAGCCAAGAGAGTCGTCGACAGATTAATTCACCCCTCCACTTT. This encodes CASSQESRRQINSPLHF.

This chain uses TRBV7-8 with TRBJ1-5, with 8 bases that match TRBD1. The CDR3 covers 15 residues. The germline CDR1 and CDR2 sequences are SGHVS and FQNEAQ. With 5 bases clipped from V and 7 bases from J, the junction kept 10 bases outside the gene matches. The CDR3 DNA sequence: TGTGCCAGCAGCCCCGGGACAGGAACCGGGCAGCCCCAGCATTTT. The encoded protein is CASSPGTGTGQPQHF. Full variable domain (remainder filled in from reference TRBV7-8 and TRBJ1-5): GAGVSQSPRYKVAKRGQDVALRCDPISGHVSLFWYQQALGQGPEFLTYFQNEAQLDKSGLPSDRFFAERPEGSVSTLKIQRTQQEDSAVYLCASSPGTGTGQPQHFGDGTRLSIL.

This clonotype has a count of ten or more. Here the CDR3 DNA reads TGTGCCACCAGCGAACAGAGTCAGATTGGAAACACCATATATTTT. Amino acids: CATSEQSQIGNTIYF. The rearrangement uses TRBV15 and TRBJ1-3, with D uncertain. This CDR3 comprises 15 residues. Germline V gene sequence: CDR1 LNHNV, CDR2 YYDKDF (reference sequence). Trimming left V 5 bases short and J 3 bases short, with 14 bases between.

This clonotype was recorded a few times. The rearrangement joins TRBV7-2 to TRBJ1-6; unclear D gene. The CDR3 extends over 13 amino acids. CDR1 and CDR2 from the germline V gene are SGHTA and FQGNSA. V was trimmed by 2 bases and J by 10 bases, leaving 9 bases between them. The CDR3 DNA reads as TGTGCCAGCAGCTTATCGGGGTACTCACCCCTCCACTTT. It codes for CASSLSGYSPLHF.

V usage is TRBV7-2 and J usage is TRBJ2-5; D unresolved. Germline V lookup: CDR1 SGHTA, CDR2 FQGNSA. CDR3 length: 14 residues. V lost 3 bases to trimming and J lost 0 bases, with 8 bases between them. CDR3 coding DNA: TGTGCCAGCAGCTTCCTCCGGTACCAAGAGACCCAGTACTTC. Protein sequence: CASSFLRYQETQYF.

J is TRBJ1-1 and V is TRBV29-1; tentatively, D is TRBD1 (5 bases). Germline CDR1 and CDR2: SQVTM and ANQGSEA. The CDR3 loop spans 13 amino acids. Trimming removed 4 bases at V and 2 bases at J, with 11 bases between. CDR3 sequence (DNA): TGCAGCGTTGGGAGCGGGACTAACACTGAAGCTTTCTTT. Translation: CSVGSGTNTEAFF.

With regard to this clonotype: Its ends do not fully match the called genes, so a read error is possible. This chain links TRBV9 with TRBJ2-3; tentatively, D is TRBD2 (5 bases). The length of the CDR3 is 13 residues. In germline, CDR1 is SGDLS, CDR2 YYNGEE. The CDR3 region is CASSPPSTDTHYF. CDR3 in DNA: TGTGCCAGCAGCCCACCTAGCACAGATACGCACTATTTT. Based on the CDR3 plus reference TRBV9 and TRBJ2-3, the full variable domain is DSGVTQTPKHLITATGQRVTLRCSPRSGDLSVYWYQQSLDQGLQFLIQYYNGEERAKGNILERFSAQQFPDLHSELNLSSLELGDSALYFCASSPPSTDTHYFGPGTRLTVL.

The chain combines TRBV29-1 with TRBJ2-7; TRBD1 agrees at 9 bases. The J segment lost 5 bases and the V segment lost 6 bases, leaving 11 bases of the junction unmatched. The CDR3 runs to 14 residues. CDR1 SQVTM and CDR2 ANQGSEA come from the germline V gene. The CDR3 sequence: CSVDPGQGPHEQYF. As DNA, the CDR3 is TGCAGCGTCGACCCGGGACAGGGACCCCACGAGCAGTACTTC.

This clonotype came up many times. This chain links TRBV6-1 with TRBJ2-7; D perhaps matches TRBD2 (6 bases). Germline lookup yields CDR1 MNHNS and CDR2 SASEGT. V was shortened by 7 bases and J by 9 bases, with 13 bases between the two germline ends. The CDR3 totals 11 residues. The chain's CDR3 is CASTGGARQYF. For the CDR3, the DNA is TGTGCCAGCACTGGAGGGGCTAGGCAGTACTTC.

The chain joins TRBV2 to TRBJ1-2; D possibly corresponds to TRBD1 (5 bases). The CDR3 sequence is 14 residues long. Trimming took off 7 bases at V and 4 bases at J, with 16 bases between the two ends. The V gene's germline CDR1 is SNHLY and CDR2 FYNNEI. CDR3 in amino acids: CASTLAGGTYGYTF. CDR3 DNA sequence: TGTGCCAGCACGCTAGCGGGGGGAACCTATGGCTACACCTTC.

This chain links TRBV11-2 with TRBJ2-3; D ambiguous. CDR1 and CDR2 (germline): SGHAT, FQNNGV. The CDR3 is made up of 18 amino acids. V was pared by 2 bases and J by 0 bases, with 18 bases between. The chain's CDR3 is CASSLYPLRWGSTDTQYF. In DNA, the CDR3 is TGTGCCAGCAGCTTATATCCCCTCCGGTGGGGAAGCACAGATACGCAGTATTTT.

V is TRBV7-9 and J is TRBJ1-6; D not resolved. Germline lookup yields CDR1 SEHNR and CDR2 FQNEAQ (reference sequence). The CDR3 loop spans 15 amino acids. The V end lost 5 bases, the J end lost 7 bases, and 15 bases lay between the germline ends. CDR3 sequence reads: CASSPEVSGNSPLHF. CDR3 sequence (DNA): TGTGCCAGCAGCCCAGAGGTATCGGGGAATTCACCCCTCCACTTT.